Shown below are 8 T cell receptor beta chains from a single sample sequenced in a study of blood T cell repertoires in COVID-19. Measured with immunoSEQ multiplex PCR; TCRdb has only the in-frame clones, and not every one. The data hold over 85,000 clones, with around 87% observed a single time. The sequencing input was peripheral blood. The receptors derive from a human donor with acute or convalescent COVID-19. The donor label of this sample is uncertain.

This clone occurred once. The chain carries TRBV7-3 and TRBJ2-5; D might be TRBD1 (5 bases). CDR1 is SGHTA and CDR2 is FQGTGA in the germline V gene. V was clipped by 3 bases and J by 4 bases, with 9 bases between them. CDR3 length: 13 amino acids. Here the CDR3 reads CASSFDRGETQYF. Here the CDR3 DNA reads TGTGCCAGCAGCTTTGATAGGGGAGAGACCCAGTACTTC.

This clone was observed a few times. This sequence joins TRBV29-1 and TRBJ1-3; the D gene is possibly TRBD1 (5 bases). V lost 5 bases and J 8 bases, leaving 10 bases between the germline ends. The CDR3 is 11 amino acids. Germline lookup yields CDR1 SQVTM and CDR2 ANQGSEA. CDR3: CSVHRGDTIYF. DNA for the CDR3: TGCAGCGTTCATCGGGGGGACACCATATATTTT. Using reference TRBV29-1 and TRBJ1-3 for the parts outside the CDR3, the full variable domain is SAVISQKPSRDICQRGTSLTIQCQVDSQVTMMFWYRQQPGQSLTLIATANQGSEATYESGFVIDKFPISRPNLTFSTLTVSNMSPEDSSIYLCSVHRGDTIYFGEGSWLTVV.

The chain carries TRBV18 and TRBJ2-2, with 7 positions matching TRBD1. The CDR3 has 15 amino acids. The V gene's germline CDR1 is KGHSH and CDR2 LQKENI. V lost 3 bases, J lost 5 bases, and 6 bases stayed unmatched. The CDR3 loop reads CASSPRGQKTGELFF. In DNA form, the CDR3 reads TGTGCCAGCTCACCGAGGGGGCAAAAGACCGGGGAGCTGTTTTTT.

The chain uses TRBV6-5 and TRBJ1-4; D remains ambiguous. The CDR3 runs 14 residues. The ends were cut back, 6 bases at V and 8 bases at J, with 16 bases in the middle. CDR1 MNHEY and CDR2 SVGAGI come from the germline V gene. CDR3 nucleotides: TGTGCCAGCAGCCCCGCAGCCCGGGAGGAAAAACTGTTTTTT. Translation gives CASSPAAREEKLFF.

This chain connects TRBV9 to TRBJ1-2; TRBD1 matches 10 bases. The CDR3 totals 16 residues. The germline V gene encodes CDR1 SGDLS and CDR2 YYNGEE. With 3 bases clipped from V and 3 bases from J, the junction kept 8 bases outside the gene matches. Here the CDR3 reads CASSARGQGGDYGYTF. CDR3 in DNA: TGTGCCAGCAGCGCCAGAGGACAGGGGGGGGACTATGGCTACACCTTC.

J is TRBJ2-3 and V is TRBV7-2, with D perhaps matching TRBD1 (5 bases). Germline assignment: CDR1 SGHTA and CDR2 FQGNSA. Deletions cut 0 bases from V and 1 base from J, with 5 bases between. The CDR3 extends over 14 amino acids. Here the CDR3 DNA reads TGTGCCAGCAGCTTAGCACAGGGCACAGATACGCAGTATTTT. This encodes CASSLAQGTDTQYF.

J is TRBJ1-5 and V is TRBV3-1 (or the pseudogene TRBV3-2), with TRBD1 identical over 8 bases. There are 15 residues in the CDR3. Germline trimming cut 1 base from V and 7 bases from J; bases unmatched to any gene: 6. Germline loops: CDR1 LGHDT, CDR2 YNNKEL (reference sequence). The CDR3: CASSQGTGNLQPQHF. The DNA of the CDR3 is TGTGCCAGCAGCCAAGGGACAGGGAATCTGCAGCCCCAGCATTTT.

The chain carries TRBV5-1 and TRBJ2-7; 8 nucleotides align to TRBD2. This CDR3 is built from 15 residues. Germline V gene sequence: CDR1 SGHRS, CDR2 YFSETQ. The junction had 7 bases not matched to a gene; V was cut back by 4 bases and J by 1 base. The CDR3 nucleotides read TGCGCCAGCAGCAATGGCGGGGGGCAGTCCTACGAGCAGTACTTC. Amino acids: CASSNGGGQSYEQYF.